This T cell receptor beta chain was documented in a study of blood T cell repertoires in COVID-19. Assay used: immunoSEQ multiplex PCR; TCRdb lists only in-frame clones, some missing. Of around 100,000 clones in the sample, around 82% were seen once. V was cut by 0 bases and J by 4 bases, with 7 bases left in between. This CDR3 spans 13 amino acids. Germline CDR1 reads LGHDT; CDR2 reads YNNKEL (reference sequence). The TCR sequence derives from a human donor in a cohort sampled during active or convalescent COVID-19. The J gene is TRBJ2-7, the V gene TRBV3-1 (or the pseudogene TRBV3-2), with D uncertain. The specimen was peripheral blood. The CDR3 protein is CASSQDQAYEQYF. CDR3 DNA sequence: TGTGCCAGCAGCCAAGATCAAGCTTACGAGCAGTACTTC.